Following are 24 T cell receptor beta chains from one sample sequenced in a study of shared clonotypes between healthy human individuals. Repertoires were generated with immunoSEQ multiplex PCR, while TCRdb's copy carries only in-frame clones and drops some. In the table there are 500,000 to 550,000 clones, 95% to 96% of which are singletons. Sequencing used naive CD4+ T cells sorted from blood. The sample's subset: CD45RA+ positively selected. The receptors here all came from a woman aged 25 to 39 in good health.

The chain has TRBV7-2 and TRBJ1-3; tentative D call: TRBD1 (5 bases). This CDR3 region has 15 residues. Trimming took 2 bases from V and 0 from J, leaving 8 bases between them. Germline V CDR1 and CDR2: SGHTA, FQGNSA. The CDR3 DNA reads as TGTGCCAGCAGCTTAATAGGGACCTCTGGAAACACCATATATTTT. It codes for CASSLIGTSGNTIYF. Looking up the rest from reference TRBV7-2 and TRBJ1-3 gives the full variable domain: GAGVSQSPSNKVTEKGKDVELRCDPISGHTALYWYRQSLGQGLEFLIYFQGNSAPDKSGLPSDRFSAERTGGSVSTLTIQRTQQEDSAVYLCASSLIGTSGNTIYFGEGSWLTVV.

The chain links TRBV7-8 to TRBJ2-1; no firm D call. CDR3 length: 15 residues. Germline V gene data show CDR1 as SGHVS and CDR2 as FQNEAQ. Trimming cost V 5 bases and J 7 bases, with 18 bases left between them. Written as DNA, the CDR3 is TGTGCCAGCAGCGTGACTGGAAATTACGCTAATGAGCAGTTCTTC. Protein sequence: CASSVTGNYANEQFF.

On this clone itself: A junction boundary mismatches the germline segment, possibly from a read error. The chain uses TRBV4-1 and TRBJ2-5, with TRBD1 matching 7 bases. The CDR3 is 15 residues long. Germline CDR1 and CDR2: MGHRA and YSYEKL. CDR3 sequence reads: CASGQPTGRLKTQYF. The DNA for the CDR3 is TGCGCCAGCGGCCAGCCGACAGGGCGGTTAAAGACCCAGTACTTC.

The V call is TRBV28, the J call TRBJ2-7, with a tentative D call TRBD2 (5 bases). The CDR3 is 15 residues long. V lost 3 bases and J lost 3, with 15 bases in between. In germline, CDR1 is MDHEN, CDR2 SYDVKM. The CDR3 nucleotides read TGTGCCAGCAGTTTTCATAGCGAGCCCTTCTACGAGCAGTACTTC. Amino acids: CASSFHSEPFYEQYF.

The chain employs TRBV5-1 and TRBJ1-1; 7 bases map to TRBD1. In germline, CDR1 is SGHRS, CDR2 YFSETQ. Unmatched junction bases numbered 6, after V lost 0 bases and J lost 4 bases. This CDR3 has 15 amino acids. The CDR3, as DNA: TGCGCCAGCAGCTTGGCTGGACAGGAGGGCACTGAAGCTTTCTTT. It codes for CASSLAGQEGTEAFF.

DNA for the CDR3: TGCGCCAGCAGCTTGGCCGGACAGACACCCTACAATGAGCAGTTCTTC. It is translated as CASSLAGQTPYNEQFF. The gene calls are TRBV5-1 and TRBJ2-1; D possibly corresponds to TRBD1 (6 bases). CDR1 SGHRS and CDR2 YFSETQ come from the germline V gene. The V end was cut by 0 bases, the J end by 2 bases, with 12 bases between. CDR3 size: 16 residues.

The gene calls are TRBV7-9 and TRBJ2-5; D is ambiguous. The assigned J gene may be wrong: the sequence end matches TRBJ2-7 better. The CDR3 runs to 13 residues. Germline loops: CDR1 SEHNR, CDR2 FQNEAQ (reference sequence). DNA for the CDR3: TGTGCCAGCAGTCCCCGCGAGAGCCACGAGCAGTACTTC. Amino acid sequence: CASSPRESHEQYF.

CDR3 nucleotides: TGTGCCAGCAGAACGACAGGAGTCTCCTACGAGCAGTACTTC. Encoded protein: CASRTTGVSYEQYF. The chain combines TRBV6-6 with TRBJ2-7; maybe TRBD1 (6 bases). In germline, CDR1 is MNHNY, CDR2 SVGAGI (reference sequence). The CDR3 totals 14 residues. Trimming removed 6 bases from V and 0 bases from J, with 12 bases in between.

The chain has TRBV27 and TRBJ1-5; tentatively, D is TRBD1 (6 bases). CDR1 is MNHEY, CDR2 SMNVEV, per germline (reference sequence). The CDR3 is 13 residues long. The V end was cut by 5 bases, the J end by 1 base, with 6 bases between. CDR3 region: CASSDRSNQPQHF. The CDR3 DNA sequence: TGTGCCAGCAGTGACAGGAGCAATCAGCCCCAGCATTTT.

The chain joins TRBV27 to TRBJ1-1, with 9 positions matching TRBD1. Germline-derived CDR1 and CDR2 are MNHEY and SMNVEV (reference sequence). The CDR3 runs 17 residues. With V trimmed by 3 bases and J by 6 bases, 14 bases remained unmatched. The CDR3 DNA follows: TGTGCCAGCAGTTTCCCCACAGGGGGCAGGGCGGGTGCTGAAGCTTTCTTT. This encodes CASSFPTGGRAGAEAFF.

The CDR3 region is CASSEVEPPTGRGEQYF. CDR3 bases: TGCGCCAGCAGTGAAGTCGAACCGCCTACCGGCCGCGGCGAGCAGTACTTC. The V call is TRBV10-1, the J call TRBJ2-7; D ambiguous. The CDR3 length is 17 residues. Trimming took 3 bases from V and 6 from J, leaving 24 bases between them. CDR1 and CDR2 from the germline V gene are WNHNN and SYGVQD (reference sequence).

The J gene is TRBJ1-1, the V gene TRBV5-6; TRBD1 is a possible D gene (5 bases). The germline V and J ends were trimmed by 0 bases and 6 bases, with 9 bases remaining between them. The germline gives CDR1 SGHDT, CDR2 YYEEEE. This CDR3 is built from 13 residues. The CDR3 region has the DNA TGTGCCAGCAGCTTGGTCGGGGCCTCTGAAGCTTTCTTT. Encoded protein: CASSLVGASEAFF.

The chain uses TRBV6-5 and TRBJ1-3; maybe TRBD1 (6 bases). V lost 6 bases and J 0 bases, leaving 9 bases between the germline ends. Germline V CDR1 and CDR2: MNHEY, SVGAGI. The CDR3 runs to 14 residues. The CDR3 region is CASRKGGSGNTIYF. CDR3 nucleotides: TGTGCCAGCAGGAAAGGGGGCTCTGGAAACACCATATATTTT.

This chain joins TRBV5-4 and TRBJ2-7; 8 bases align to TRBD2. The length of the CDR3 is 14 residues. The germline CDR1 and CDR2 sequences are SGHNT and YYREEE (reference sequence). V was pared by 3 bases and J by 2 bases, with 4 bases of the junction left unmatched. CDR3 coding DNA: TGTGCCAGCAGCTCTGGACTAGCAGCCTACGAGCAGTACTTC. This encodes CASSSGLAAYEQYF.

The chain uses TRBV2 and TRBJ2-3; D uncertain. The CDR3 has 13 amino acids. V dropped 5 bases and J dropped 0 bases, with 6 bases sitting between them. CDR1 and CDR2 from the germline V gene are SNHLY and FYNNEI. CDR3 sequence: CASSLFSTDTQYF. CDR3 sequence (DNA): TGTGCCAGCAGTCTTTTTAGCACAGATACGCAGTATTTT.

The CDR3: CASSRGTLQETQYF. Written as DNA, the CDR3 is TGTGCCAGCAGCCGCGGGACTCTTCAAGAGACCCAGTACTTC. V gene TRBV14 combines with J gene TRBJ2-5; TRBD2 might be the D (6 bases). Germline V gene data show CDR1 as SGHDN and CDR2 as FVKESK. The CDR3 totals 14 residues. Trimming pared 4 bases from V and 2 bases from J, leaving 11 bases between.

Concerning this clone: The sample has other DNA sequences that encode this CDR3 too. V usage is TRBV2 and J usage is TRBJ1-2; 9 bases map to TRBD1. In germline, CDR1 is SNHLY, CDR2 FYNNEI. The V gene end was trimmed by 1 base and the J gene end by 4 bases; junction bases not matched to a gene: 1. This CDR3 has 14 amino acids. In DNA, the CDR3 is TGTGCCAGCAGTGAAGACAGGGGGCCCTATGGCTACACCTTC. Protein: CASSEDRGPYGYTF.

This chain uses TRBV27 with TRBJ1-2; the D gene is possibly TRBD1 (5 bases). This CDR3 is 16 amino acids long. The germline V gene encodes CDR1 MNHEY and CDR2 SMNVEV (reference sequence). V gave up 5 bases and J gave up 0 bases, with 16 bases separating them. CDR3 in DNA: TGTGCCAGCAGTGGAGGCTCGAGGGGAGCTAACTATGGCTACACCTTC. This sequence encodes CASSGGSRGANYGYTF.

This chain uses TRBV11-2 with TRBJ1-2, with TRBD1 matching over 7 bases. The CDR3 contains 13 residues. Per germline, CDR1 SGHAT and CDR2 FQNNGV. Trimming cost V 5 bases and J 2 bases; bases outside gene matches: 2. CDR3 in amino acids: CASSRQGNYGYTF. DNA for the CDR3: TGTGCCAGCAGCAGACAGGGAAACTATGGCTACACCTTC.

This chain joins TRBV2 and TRBJ1-2; TRBD1 is a possible D gene (5 bases). V lost 6 bases, J lost 6 bases, and 11 bases lay in between. CDR1 is SNHLY, CDR2 FYNNEI, per germline. The CDR3 sequence is 12 residues long. This chain's CDR3 is CASRGPSDGYTF. For the CDR3, the DNA is TGTGCCAGCAGGGGGCCGTCAGATGGCTACACCTTC.

The table lists this clone with a count of one. The chain is built from TRBV4-1 and TRBJ2-7, with 8 bases matching TRBD1. V lost 4 bases, J lost 2 bases, and 4 bases stayed unmatched. This CDR3 has 14 amino acids. Germline-derived CDR1 and CDR2 are MGHRA and YSYEKL. This CDR3 reads CASSPTTGAYEQYF. In nucleotides, the CDR3 is TGCGCCAGCAGCCCGACGACAGGGGCCTACGAGCAGTACTTC.

The chain joins TRBV6-5 to TRBJ1-2; D not resolved. This CDR3 spans 16 amino acids. Germline V lookup: CDR1 MNHEY, CDR2 SVGAGI. V was cut by 2 bases and J by 6 bases, with 19 bases left in between. CDR3 residues: CASSYKPSSLRDGYTF. CDR3 sequence (DNA): TGTGCCAGCAGTTACAAACCCTCCTCCCTAAGAGATGGCTACACCTTC.

This chain joins TRBV7-9 and TRBJ1-1; no clear D gene. Germline V lookup: CDR1 SEHNR, CDR2 FQNEAQ (reference sequence). The CDR3 is 13 amino acids. The V end lost 5 bases, the J end lost 0 bases, and 7 bases lay between the germline ends. The CDR3 reads CASSPQVNTEAFF. CDR3 nucleotide sequence: TGTGCCAGCAGCCCCCAGGTGAACACTGAAGCTTTCTTT.

V is TRBV29-1 and J is TRBJ1-3, with D unclear. V shed 8 bases and J shed 0 bases, with 14 bases lying between them. CDR1 is SQVTM, CDR2 ANQGSEA, per germline. This CDR3 spans 14 amino acids. CDR3: CSPEDRGSGNTIYF. In nucleotides, the CDR3 is TGCAGCCCCGAGGATAGAGGCTCTGGAAACACCATATATTTT.